A selection of T cell receptor beta chains follows, all from one sample in a study of blood T cell repertoires in COVID-19. The assay was immunoSEQ multiplex PCR, and TCRdb's table has in-frame clones only and misses some. The sample has about 39,000 clones; roughly 85% are singletons. Specimen: peripheral blood. These receptors were taken from a man in his 60s with acute or convalescent COVID-19. Each CDR3 is given with its conserved first and last residue. A D gene is named only where the DNA matches it firmly. Only some rows state a clone size, as once, few, many or a class for expanded clones.

D,J,V,size,DNA,CDR3
.,TRBJ2-1,TRBV28,few,TGTGCCAGCAGTTTACCCCTCCTCGGGGGCAATGAGCAGTTCTTC,CASSLPLLGGNEQFF
.,TRBJ2-1,TRBV4-3,.,TGCGCCAGCAGCCAAGAGGGCGCCGGGGCCTACAATGAGCAGTTCTTC,CASSQEGAGAYNEQFF
.,TRBJ2-1,TRBV12-5,once,TGTGCTAGTGGTTCCACCCAGGGGACGCTGGTCAATGAGCAGTTCTTC,CASGSTQGTLVNEQFF
TRBD1,TRBJ1-5,TRBV6-2/TRBV6-3,few,TGTGCCAGCAGTTACTCGACAGGGAGTCAGCCCCAGCATTTT,CASSYSTGSQPQHF
TRBD1,TRBJ1-5,TRBV19,.,TGTGCCAGTAGTTTTCGACAGGGGGCCACCAATCAGCCCCAGCATTTT,CASSFRQGATNQPQHF
.,TRBJ1-6,TRBV5-6,.,TGTGCCAGCAGCTTGGGTCCGGGAGGTAATTCACCCCTCCACTTT,CASSLGPGGNSPLHF
TRBD1,TRBJ1-2,TRBV5-1,.,TGCGCCAGCAGTAACTCCGGACAGGGGGCTGTCGGCTACACCTTC,CASSNSGQGAVGYTF
TRBD2,TRBJ2-7,TRBV18,.,TGTGCCAGCTCACTAAGCGGGAGGGACGGCGAGCAGTACTTC,CASSLSGRDGEQYF
TRBD2,TRBJ2-1,TRBV29-1,.,TGCAGCGTTGAAGATCTAGCGGTCCGGAAGAATGAGCAGTTCTTC,CSVEDLAVRKNEQFF
TRBD1,TRBJ2-3,TRBV3-1/TRBV3-2,.,TGTGCCAGCAGCTACAGGGGGCTTGTCACAGATACGCAGTATTTT,CASSYRGLVTDTQYF
.,TRBJ1-6,TRBV11-1,.,TGTGCCACGGGGAGGGGTGATAATTCACCCCTCCACTTT,CATGRGDNSPLHF
.,TRBJ2-1,TRBV5-1,.,TGCGCCAGCAGCGTTCCGGGAGTAGGTGAGCAGTTCTTC,CASSVPGVGEQFF
.,TRBJ1-2,TRBV3-1/TRBV3-2,.,TGTGCCAGCAAGGGGCAGACGTATGGCTACACCTTC,CASKGQTYGYTF
.,TRBJ2-3,TRBV11-2,.,TGTGCCAGCAGCTTAGGCAGGGTTAGCACAGATACGCAGTATTTT,CASSLGRVSTDTQYF
TRBD2,TRBJ2-4,TRBV4-1,.,TGCGCCAGCAGCCAAGATCGGGGTAGCGGGAGTTACAAAAACATTCAGTACTTC,CASSQDRGSGSYKNIQYF
TRBD2,TRBJ2-3,TRBV6-5,.,TGTGCCACCCGAGCCTTTCCGGGAGGTTATACGCAGTATTTT,CATRAFPGGYTQYF
TRBD1,TRBJ1-6,TRBV7-9,.,TGTGCCAGCAGCTTAGTGACAGGGGCTAATTCACCCCTCCACTTT,CASSLVTGANSPLHF
TRBD2,TRBJ2-5,TRBV2,.,TGTGCCAGTTCCCCGGGACTAGCGGGGGAGACCCAGTACTTC,CASSPGLAGETQYF
.,TRBJ1-2,TRBV28,.,TGTGCCAGCAGCACCTCAGGAGGACAGTATACTTGGGGCTACACCTTC,CASSTSGGQYTWGYTF
TRBD2,TRBJ2-3,TRBV9,.,TGTGCCAGCAGTAAAACGCGACTAGCGGGAACTAGCACAGATACGCAGTATTTT,CASSKTRLAGTSTDTQYF
TRBD1,TRBJ1-2,TRBV2,.,TGTGCCAGCAGTGGGACAGGGGACAACTATGGCTACACCTTC,CASSGTGDNYGYTF
.,TRBJ2-1,TRBV28,.,TGTGCCACCAAGAAGGCGGGCCAGAAGGATGAGCAGTTCTTC,CATKKAGQKDEQFF
TRBD1,TRBJ1-3,TRBV6-5,.,TGTGCCAGCCGACAGGGCATGGGAAACACCATATATTTT,CASRQGMGNTIYF
.,TRBJ2-7,TRBV2,few,TGTGCCAGCAGTGAACCCCCGCGTGTATACGAGCAGTACTTC,CASSEPPRVYEQYF
.,TRBJ1-2,TRBV5-8,.,TGTGCCAGCAGCTTGGGAGACTATGGCTACACCTTC,CASSLGDYGYTF
TRBD1,TRBJ1-5,TRBV7-2,.,TGTGCCAGCAGCACGCGGACAGGGTGGAATCAGCCCCAGCATTTT,CASSTRTGWNQPQHF
.,TRBJ1-1,TRBV10-1,.,TGCGCCAGCAGTCCAACCGGGACAAGAATGAACACTGAAGCTTTCTTT,CASSPTGTRMNTEAFF
.,TRBJ2-7,TRBV7-8,.,TGTGCCAGCAGCTTAGTTGAGGGAGTGGGATACGAGCAGTACTTC,CASSLVEGVGYEQYF
TRBD1,TRBJ2-1,TRBV19,.,TGTGCCAGTCGAGGACAGGGCAACTACAATGAGCAGTTCTTC,CASRGQGNYNEQFF
TRBD2,TRBJ2-2,TRBV28,.,TGTGCCAGCCTAAAGCGGGAGGCCGGGGAGCTGTTTTTT,CASLKREAGELFF
TRBD2,TRBJ2-3,TRBV5-1,.,TGCGCCAGCAGCACGGGACTAGCGGGGGTCACAGATACGCAGTATTTT,CASSTGLAGVTDTQYF
.,TRBJ1-2,TRBV5-4,once,TGTGCCAGCAGCCGGGAAGGGGGGGGTGCGGGCTATGGCTACACCTTC,CASSREGGGAGYGYTF
TRBD1,TRBJ1-2,TRBV30,.,TGTGCCTGGAGGACACAGGGGGCGAACTATGGCTACACCTTC,CAWRTQGANYGYTF
.,TRBJ1-4,TRBV7-9,.,TGTGCCAGCAGCTTATCGGGTCCACCCTCTGAAAAACTGTTTTTT,CASSLSGPPSEKLFF
.,TRBJ1-2,TRBV5-1,.,TGCGCCAGCAGCTTTCCCGGACAGACCGATGGCTACACCTTC,CASSFPGQTDGYTF
TRBD1,TRBJ2-2,TRBV5-1,.,TGCGCCAGCAGACTGACAGGGCCGAACACCGGGGAGCTGTTTTTT,CASRLTGPNTGELFF
.,TRBJ2-7,TRBV18,.,TGTGCCAGCTCACCACGGACAGAGGCCTACGAGCAGTACTTC,CASSPRTEAYEQYF
.,TRBJ1-2,TRBV24-1,.,TGTGCCACCAGTGATTCGGACAGCCCCTATGGCTACACCTTC,CATSDSDSPYGYTF
.,TRBJ2-3,TRBV6-4,.,TGTGCCAGCAGTGACTCTGGGGGCAGGGATACGCAGTATTTT,CASSDSGGRDTQYF